This TCR beta chain was identified in a study of T cells after yellow fever vaccination. TCRdb redid the calling of the 5' RACE reads with MiXCR, one entry per CDR3 protein. The sample lists about 230,000 distinct CDR3 sequences, about 7% occurring once. Trimming stripped 8 bases from V and 1 base from J, with 12 bases between. The CDR3 consists of 13 residues. The germline CDR1 and CDR2 sequences are MDHEN and SYDVKM. This rearrangement joins TRBV28 to TRBJ2-7; D not resolved. This material consisted of CD4+ T cells sorted from PBMCs, taken on the day of the yellow fever booster vaccination. The sequence came from a man younger than 40 who received the YFV17D yellow fever vaccine. CDR3 sequence (DNA): TGTGCCAGCGTACTTGGGTCATCCTACGAGCAGTACTTC. This translates into CASVLGSSYEQYF.